The 30 T cell receptor beta chains in this list originate from one sample, sequenced in a study of blood T cell repertoires in COVID-19. Using immunoSEQ multiplex PCR, the repertoire was profiled, and TCRdb retains in-frame clones only, with some absent. The sample records 180,000 or so clones, approximately 86% being singletons. The sequenced material came from peripheral blood. The receptors here all came from a man in his 70s with acute or convalescent COVID-19.

The V gene is TRBV5-1, the J gene TRBJ1-5; TRBD1 might be the D (6 bases). Germline CDR1 reads SGHRS; CDR2 reads YFSETQ. V was pared by 4 bases and J by 5 bases, with 16 bases between. The length of the CDR3 is 15 residues. For the CDR3, the DNA is TGCGCCAGCAGCCCGGACACAGGGTGGGATCAGCCCCAGCATTTT. It is translated as CASSPDTGWDQPQHF.

The chain uses TRBV4-3 and TRBJ2-7; 10 bases agree with TRBD2. The CDR3 is 17 amino acids. Germline V gene lookup returns CDR1 LGHNA and CDR2 YSLEER. Trimming at V came to 0 bases and at J to 6 bases, leaving 11 bases not matched to a gene. CDR3 sequence (DNA): TGCGCCAGCAGCCAAGATTGGCTAGCGGGGGAAGGCGCCGAGCAGTACTTC. This translates into CASSQDWLAGEGAEQYF.

On this clone: This sample includes further DNA sequences coding for the same CDR3. V gene TRBV18 combines with J gene TRBJ1-2, with 10 bases fitting TRBD1. This CDR3 region has 14 residues. Germline V CDR1 and CDR2: KGHSH, LQKENI. With V trimmed by 0 bases and J by 8 bases, 3 bases remained unmatched. The CDR3 DNA reads as TGTGCCAGCTCACCACCCGGGACAGGGGACGGCTACACCTTC. Protein product: CASSPPGTGDGYTF. Looking up the rest from reference TRBV18 and TRBJ1-2 gives the full variable domain: NAGVMQNPRHLVRRRGQEARLRCSPMKGHSHVYWYRQLPEEGLKFMVYLQKENIIDESGMPKERFSAEFPKEGPSILRIQQVVRGDSAAYFCASSPPGTGDGYTFGSGTRLTVV.

V and J are TRBV7-2 and TRBJ2-7, with TRBD1 matching 8 bases. Germline trimming cut 3 bases from V and 0 bases from J; bases unmatched to any gene: 1. The CDR3 loop spans 14 amino acids. Germline CDR1 is SGHTA and CDR2 is FQGNSA. The chain's CDR3 is CASSLTGASYEQYF. In nucleotides, the CDR3 is TGTGCCAGCAGCTTGACAGGGGCCTCCTACGAGCAGTACTTC.

In its sample, this clone was seen once. The chain has TRBV5-1 and TRBJ2-1, with 11 bases fitting TRBD2. V shed 5 bases, J shed 10 bases, and the junction held 11 bases outside the gene matches. The CDR3 contains 15 residues. Germline values: CDR1 SGHRS, CDR2 YFSETQ. CDR3 coding DNA: TGCGCCAGCAGTAATAGTATACTAGCGGGAGTGGAGCAGTTCTTC. Translated, it gives CASSNSILAGVEQFF.

The rearrangement links TRBV30 to TRBJ2-3, with D perhaps TRBD1 (6 bases). The V gene's germline CDR1 is GTSNPN and CDR2 SVGIG (reference sequence). This CDR3 has 12 amino acids. V was trimmed by 0 bases and J by 8 bases, leaving 9 bases between them. CDR3 nucleotide sequence: TGTGCCTGGAGTGTACAAGGGGGTACGCAGTATTTT. It codes for CAWSVQGGTQYF.

In this sample, this clone turned up once. This chain connects TRBV5-4 to TRBJ2-5; 7 bases line up with TRBD1. Germline values: CDR1 SGHNT, CDR2 YYREEE (reference sequence). The CDR3 extends over 15 amino acids. The J segment lost 0 bases and the V segment lost 3 bases, leaving 5 bases of the junction unmatched. The CDR3 reads CASSSGQTDQETQYF. The CDR3 DNA reads as TGTGCCAGCAGCTCGGGACAGACCGACCAAGAGACCCAGTACTTC.

V usage is TRBV18 and J usage is TRBJ2-2; 7 nucleotides align to TRBD1. This CDR3 comprises 15 residues. Trimming cost V 3 bases and J 4 bases; bases outside gene matches: 5. In germline, CDR1 is KGHSH, CDR2 LQKENI. The CDR3 loop is CASSPPTGPTGELFF. The DNA for the CDR3 is TGTGCCAGCTCACCTCCGACAGGGCCCACCGGGGAGCTGTTTTTT.

The rearrangement uses TRBV3-1 (or the pseudogene TRBV3-2) and TRBJ2-1; TRBD2 matches at 8 bases. V shed 1 base and J 4 bases; nucleotides not matched to a gene: 0. Germline lookup yields CDR1 LGHDT and CDR2 YNNKEL (reference sequence). The CDR3 contains 14 residues. Here the CDR3 DNA reads TGTGCCAGCAGCCAAGCGGGGGGGTACAATGAGCAGTTCTTC. It is translated as CASSQAGGYNEQFF.

V is TRBV2 and J is TRBJ1-5, with D possibly matching TRBD1 (5 bases). The ends were cut back, 6 bases at V and 4 bases at J, with 16 bases in the middle. Germline CDR1 reads SNHLY; CDR2 reads FYNNEI. The CDR3 is 15 amino acids. CDR3 amino acids: CASSSNRQTNQPQHF. CDR3 nucleotides: TGTGCCAGCAGCTCCAATCGACAGACGAATCAGCCCCAGCATTTT.

The chain has TRBV4-2 and TRBJ2-7; 8 bases are shared with TRBD2. The V segment lost 0 bases and the J segment 1 base; nucleotides outside the gene matches: 5. Germline lookup yields CDR1 LGHNA and CDR2 YNFKEQ. The CDR3 covers 16 residues. The CDR3 nucleotides are TGTGCCAGCAGCCAAGATGACGGCGGGGGGTCCTACGAGCAGTACTTC. Protein sequence: CASSQDDGGGSYEQYF.

The J gene is TRBJ1-6, the V gene TRBV5-4; D not resolved. CDR1 and CDR2 from the germline V gene are SGHNT and YYREEE (reference sequence). The V and J ends lost 4 bases and 7 bases respectively, with 9 bases between them. The CDR3 consists of 13 residues. CDR3: CASSPDFNSPLHF. The CDR3 coding sequence is TGTGCCAGCAGCCCGGACTTCAATTCACCCCTCCACTTT.

The chain combines TRBV6-5 with TRBJ1-6; possibly TRBD1 for D (6 bases). This CDR3 spans 14 amino acids. Germline V gene data show CDR1 as MNHEY and CDR2 as SVGAGI. The germline V and J ends were trimmed by 6 bases and 5 bases, with 11 bases remaining between them. In DNA form, the CDR3 reads TGTGCCAGCAGACGACAGGCCGATAATTCACCCCTCCACTTT. Its protein product is CASRRQADNSPLHF.

The rearrangement uses TRBV7-3 and TRBJ2-1, with no clear D. The CDR3 is 13 amino acids. Germline values: CDR1 SGHTA, CDR2 FQGTGA. V was clipped by 4 bases and J by 7 bases, with 11 bases between them. This CDR3 reads CASSWAGRNEQFF. In DNA, the CDR3 is TGTGCCAGCAGCTGGGCCGGTAGAAATGAGCAGTTCTTC. The whole variable domain, filled in from reference TRBV7-3 and TRBJ2-1, reads GAGVSQTPSNKVTEKGKYVELRCDPISGHTALYWYRQSLGQGPEFLIYFQGTGAADDSGLPNDRFFAVRPEGSVSTLKIQRTERGDSAVYLCASSWAGRNEQFFGPGTRLTVL.

The chain combines TRBV5-8 with TRBJ2-7; D call uncertain. Trimming shortened V by 5 bases and J by 3 bases, and 6 bases separated the two germline ends. In germline, CDR1 is SGHTS, CDR2 YDEGEE. This CDR3 region has 11 residues. The CDR3 DNA reads TGTGCCAGCAGATCATTCTACGAGCAGTACTTC. The encoded protein is CASRSFYEQYF. The complete variable domain, with remaining parts taken from reference TRBV5-8 and TRBJ2-7, reads EAGVTQSPTHLIKTRGQQATLRCSPISGHTSVYWYQQALGLGLQFLLWYDEGEERNRGNFPPRFSGRQFPNYSSELNVNALELEDSALYLCASRSFYEQYFGPGTRLTVT.

Remarks on this clone: Other DNA variants within this sample encode the same CDR3. The chain carries TRBV29-1 and TRBJ1-3; 9 bases are shared with TRBD1. The CDR3 sequence is 13 residues long. After removal of 6 bases from V and 4 bases from J, the junction contained 4 bases not matched to a gene. From germline, CDR1 is SQVTM and CDR2 ANQGSEA. CDR3 in DNA: TGCAGCGTCCGTACAGGGGGCGGAAACACCATATATTTT. It specifies CSVRTGGGNTIYF.

The chain joins TRBV28 to TRBJ2-3; 9 bases are shared with TRBD2. Germline V gives CDR1 MDHEN, CDR2 SYDVKM. The CDR3 contains 16 residues. Germline trimming cut 6 bases from V and 0 bases from J; bases unmatched to any gene: 7. The DNA for the CDR3 is TGTGCCAGCAGGCCTAGACTAGCGGCTAGCACAGATACGCAGTATTTT. This gives the protein CASRPRLAASTDTQYF.

V and J are TRBV5-1 and TRBJ2-1; 7 positions agree with TRBD1. There are 16 residues in the CDR3. Trimming removed 0 bases from V and 3 bases from J; junction bases left unmatched: 6. Per the germline V gene, CDR1 is SGHRS and CDR2 is YFSETQ. The CDR3 bases are TGCGCCAGCAGCTTGGTAGTGGGACAGAACTACAATGAGCAGTTCTTC. Its translation is CASSLVVGQNYNEQFF.

The V call is TRBV24-1, the J call TRBJ2-5; possible D gene TRBD2, 7 bases. Germline V CDR1 and CDR2: KGHDR, SFDVKD. Deletions cut 4 bases from V and 5 bases from J, with 16 bases between. This CDR3 comprises 15 residues. CDR3 coding DNA: TGTGCCACCAGTGACCCAAGGGGGGAGGGGGAGACCCAGTACTTC. This encodes CATSDPRGEGETQYF.

The chain has TRBV5-6 and TRBJ2-3, with D perhaps TRBD2 (6 bases). Trimming took 0 bases from V and 6 from J, leaving 8 bases between them. Germline V gene lookup returns CDR1 SGHDT and CDR2 YYEEEE. This CDR3 is built from 13 residues. The CDR3 loop reads CASSLARGDTQYF. CDR3 DNA: TGTGCCAGCAGCTTGGCCCGGGGGGATACGCAGTATTTT.

This rearrangement joins TRBV3-1 (or the pseudogene TRBV3-2) to TRBJ1-4; 9 bases are a match to TRBD1. The CDR3 sequence is 14 residues long. Germline loops: CDR1 LGHDT, CDR2 YNNKEL (reference sequence). Trimming cost V 5 bases and J 8 bases; bases outside gene matches: 6. The CDR3 nucleotides read TGTGCCAGCAGCTCCCGGGACAGGGACGAAAAACTGTTTTTT. Translated, it gives CASSSRDRDEKLFF.

The V gene is TRBV6-1, the J gene TRBJ1-2; D call uncertain. The CDR3 has 14 residues. The V end lost 1 base, the J end lost 3 bases, and 9 bases lay between the germline ends. Per germline, CDR1 MNHNS and CDR2 SASEGT. The CDR3 nucleotides are TGTGCCAGCAGTGAAGGTGAGGAGTACTATGGCTACACCTTC. Translated: CASSEGEEYYGYTF.

The J gene is TRBJ1-2, the V gene TRBV28, with TRBD1 matching over 7 bases. J gave up 4 bases and V 4 bases, and 6 bases lay outside the gene matches. The CDR3 contains 14 residues. In germline, CDR1 is MDHEN, CDR2 SYDVKM. CDR3 sequence: CASSSPGTVYGYTF. The CDR3 coding sequence is TGTGCCAGCAGTTCCCCCGGGACAGTCTATGGCTACACCTTC.

V and J are TRBV5-5 and TRBJ1-2; unclear D gene. The germline V gene encodes CDR1 SGHKS and CDR2 YYEKEE (reference sequence). This CDR3 spans 16 amino acids. Deletions cut 4 bases from V and 5 bases from J, with 21 bases between. In nucleotides, the CDR3 is TGTGCCAGCAGCCAGACTCCGGACGCCCGACTATATGGCTACACCTTC. This codes for CASSQTPDARLYGYTF.

This sequence joins TRBV4-2 and TRBJ1-5; 7 bases are a match to TRBD1. Germline lookup yields CDR1 LGHNA and CDR2 YNFKEQ. V lost 1 base, J lost 7 bases, and 10 bases stayed unmatched. The CDR3 contains 16 residues. DNA of the CDR3: TGTGCCAGCAGCCAAGGTCAGGCAGGGGGTGGCCAGCCCCAGCATTTT. This sequence encodes CASSQGQAGGGQPQHF.

This rearrangement joins TRBV9 to TRBJ2-5; 8 bases map to TRBD2. From germline, CDR1 is SGDLS and CDR2 YYNGEE. This CDR3 region has 18 residues. V shed 0 bases and J 5 bases; nucleotides not matched to a gene: 15. The CDR3 DNA reads as TGTGCCAGCAGCGTAGGGAGCGGGGGCATCTATGTGAGGGAGACCCAGTACTTC. It codes for CASSVGSGGIYVRETQYF.

The chain uses TRBV7-9 and TRBJ2-5, with D possibly TRBD2 on 6 matching bases. The CDR3 consists of 14 residues. Trimming cost V 7 bases and J 2 bases, with 14 bases left between them. From germline, CDR1 is SEHNR and CDR2 FQNEAQ (reference sequence). The CDR3 DNA sequence: TGTGCCAGCACACCTGGGGGGAATCAAGAGACCCAGTACTTC. Its translation: CASTPGGNQETQYF. The full variable domain, its missing parts supplied by reference TRBV7-9 and TRBJ2-5, is DTGVSQNPRHKITKRGQNVTFRCDPISEHNRLYWYRQTLGQGPEFLTYFQNEAQLEKSRLLSDRFSAERPKGSFSTLEIQRTEQGDSAMYLCASTPGGNQETQYFGPGTRLLVL.

The CDR3 reads CASSLYRTGTRSYEQYF. In DNA form, the CDR3 reads TGTGCCAGCAGTTTATATCGTACAGGCACTCGTTCCTACGAGCAGTACTTC. The chain has TRBV28 and TRBJ2-7, with a tentative D call TRBD1 (5 bases). CDR3 length: 17 residues. Trimming stripped 1 base from V and 1 base from J, with 17 bases between. Germline CDR1 reads MDHEN; CDR2 reads SYDVKM.

The CDR3 DNA is TGTGCCAGCAGTTCCACCCCCGACAGGGGCAAGCCCCAGCATTTT. Translation: CASSSTPDRGKPQHF. The chain combines TRBV27 with TRBJ1-5; TRBD1 agrees at 8 bases. After removal of 4 bases from V and 8 bases from J, the junction contained 10 bases not matched to a gene. Germline CDR1 MNHEY, CDR2 SMNVEV (reference sequence). CDR3 length: 15 residues.

This chain joins TRBV18 and TRBJ1-3, with D maybe TRBD1 (5 bases). Trimming removed 6 bases from V and 1 base from J, with 13 bases in between. Germline V gene sequence: CDR1 KGHSH, CDR2 LQKENI. The length of the CDR3 is 15 residues. The CDR3: CASSNFSGSGNTIYF. The CDR3 DNA reads as TGTGCCAGCTCGAACTTCTCAGGGTCTGGAAACACCATATATTTT. Full variable domain (rest looked up from reference TRBV18 and TRBJ1-3): NAGVMQNPRHLVRRRGQEARLRCSPMKGHSHVYWYRQLPEEGLKFMVYLQKENIIDESGMPKERFSAEFPKEGPSILRIQQVVRGDSAAYFCASSNFSGSGNTIYFGEGSWLTVV.